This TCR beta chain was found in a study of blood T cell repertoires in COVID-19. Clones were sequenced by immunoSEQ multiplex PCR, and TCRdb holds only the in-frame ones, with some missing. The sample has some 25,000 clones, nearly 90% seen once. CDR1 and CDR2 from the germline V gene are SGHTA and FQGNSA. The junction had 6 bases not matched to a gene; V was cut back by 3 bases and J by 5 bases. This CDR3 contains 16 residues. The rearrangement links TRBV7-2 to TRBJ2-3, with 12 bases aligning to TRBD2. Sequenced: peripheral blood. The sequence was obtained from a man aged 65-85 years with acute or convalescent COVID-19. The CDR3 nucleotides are TGTGCCAGCAGCTTTTCTAGCGGGGGGGGCGGAGATACGCAGTATTTT. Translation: CASSFSSGGGGDTQYF.